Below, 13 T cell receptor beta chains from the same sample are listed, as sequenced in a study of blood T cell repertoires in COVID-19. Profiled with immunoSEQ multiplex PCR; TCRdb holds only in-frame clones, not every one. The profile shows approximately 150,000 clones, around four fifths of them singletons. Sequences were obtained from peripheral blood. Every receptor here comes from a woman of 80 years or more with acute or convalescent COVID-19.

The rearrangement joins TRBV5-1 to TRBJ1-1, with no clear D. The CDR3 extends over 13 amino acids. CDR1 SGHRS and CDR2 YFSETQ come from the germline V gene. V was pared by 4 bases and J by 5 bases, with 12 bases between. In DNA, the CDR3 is TGCGCCAGCAGCCCGGAGGTAGTTACTGAAGCTTTCTTT. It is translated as CASSPEVVTEAFF.

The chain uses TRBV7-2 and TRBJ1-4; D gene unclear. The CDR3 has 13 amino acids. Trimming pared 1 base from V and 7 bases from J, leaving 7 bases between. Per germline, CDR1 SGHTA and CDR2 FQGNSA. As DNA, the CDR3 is TGTGCCAGCAGCTTAGACCGGGTTGAAAAACTGTTTTTT. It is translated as CASSLDRVEKLFF. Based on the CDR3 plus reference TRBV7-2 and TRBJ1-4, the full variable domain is GAGVSQSPSNKVTEKGKDVELRCDPISGHTALYWYRQSLGQGLEFLIYFQGNSAPDKSGLPSDRFSAERTGGSVSTLTIQRTQQEDSAVYLCASSLDRVEKLFFGSGTQLSVL.

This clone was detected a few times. CDR3 DNA sequence: TGTGCCAGCAGCGTAGGAGGTGGGACAGACTATGGCTACACCTTC. This gives the protein CASSVGGGTDYGYTF. V usage is TRBV9 and J usage is TRBJ1-2; 7 bases line up with TRBD1. The ends lost 0 bases at V and 3 bases at J; junction bases unmatched: 5. CDR3 length equals 15 residues. Germline V gene sequence: CDR1 SGDLS, CDR2 YYNGEE.

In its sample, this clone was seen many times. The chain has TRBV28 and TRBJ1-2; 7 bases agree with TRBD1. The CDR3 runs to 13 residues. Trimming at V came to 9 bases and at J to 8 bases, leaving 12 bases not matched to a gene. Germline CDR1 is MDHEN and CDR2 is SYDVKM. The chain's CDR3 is CASREKGARGYTF. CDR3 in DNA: TGTGCCAGTAGAGAAAAGGGGGCGCGAGGCTACACCTTC.

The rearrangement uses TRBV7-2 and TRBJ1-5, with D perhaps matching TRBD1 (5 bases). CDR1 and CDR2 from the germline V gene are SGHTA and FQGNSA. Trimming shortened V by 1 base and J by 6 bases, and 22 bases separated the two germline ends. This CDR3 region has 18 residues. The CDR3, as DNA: TGTGCCAGCAGCTTAGTACCTCCCAGGCAGGGAGGAAGTCAGCCCCAGCATTTT. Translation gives CASSLVPPRQGGSQPQHF.

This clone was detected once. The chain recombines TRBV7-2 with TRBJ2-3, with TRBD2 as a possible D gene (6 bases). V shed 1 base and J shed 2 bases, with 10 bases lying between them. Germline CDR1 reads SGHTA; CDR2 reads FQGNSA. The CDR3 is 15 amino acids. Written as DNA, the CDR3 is TGTGCCAGCAGCTTAGGGGGGGAGGTCACAGATACGCAGTATTTT. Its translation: CASSLGGEVTDTQYF.

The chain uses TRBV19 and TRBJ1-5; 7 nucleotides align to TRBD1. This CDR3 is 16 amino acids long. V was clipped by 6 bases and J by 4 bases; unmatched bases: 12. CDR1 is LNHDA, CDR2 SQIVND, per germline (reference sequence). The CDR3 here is CASRTYLGGGNQPQHF. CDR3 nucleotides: TGTGCCAGTAGGACTTACCTAGGGGGCGGGAATCAGCCCCAGCATTTT.

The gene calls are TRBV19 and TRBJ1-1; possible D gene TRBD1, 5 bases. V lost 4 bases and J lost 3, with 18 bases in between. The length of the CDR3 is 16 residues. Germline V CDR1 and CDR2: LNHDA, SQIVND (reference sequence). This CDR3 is CASSTPRGTGDTEAFF. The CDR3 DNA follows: TGTGCCAGTAGTACTCCCCGTGGGACGGGGGACACTGAAGCTTTCTTT.

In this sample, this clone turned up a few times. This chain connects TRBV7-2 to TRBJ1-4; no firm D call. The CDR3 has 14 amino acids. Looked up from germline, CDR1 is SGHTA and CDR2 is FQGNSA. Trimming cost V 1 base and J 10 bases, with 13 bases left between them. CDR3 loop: CASSLGGRGSKLFF. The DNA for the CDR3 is TGTGCCAGCAGCTTAGGAGGGAGAGGGTCAAAACTGTTTTTT.

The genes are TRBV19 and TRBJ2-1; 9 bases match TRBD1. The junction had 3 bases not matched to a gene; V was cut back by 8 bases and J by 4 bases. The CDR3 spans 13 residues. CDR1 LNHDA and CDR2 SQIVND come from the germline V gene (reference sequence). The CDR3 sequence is CASSGQGYNEQFF. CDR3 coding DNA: TGTGCCAGTTCGGGACAGGGATACAATGAGCAGTTCTTC.

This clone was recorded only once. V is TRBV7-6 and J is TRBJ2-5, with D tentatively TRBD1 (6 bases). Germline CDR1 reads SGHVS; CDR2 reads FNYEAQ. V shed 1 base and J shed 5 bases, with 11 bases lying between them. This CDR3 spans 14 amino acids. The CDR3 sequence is CASSLVQGGETQYF. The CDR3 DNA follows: TGTGCCAGCAGCTTAGTACAGGGTGGGGAGACCCAGTACTTC.

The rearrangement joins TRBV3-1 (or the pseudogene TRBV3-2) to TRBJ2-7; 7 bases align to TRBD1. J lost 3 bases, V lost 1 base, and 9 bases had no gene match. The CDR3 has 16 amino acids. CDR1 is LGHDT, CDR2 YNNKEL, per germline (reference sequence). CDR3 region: CASSQGTGAKFYEQYF. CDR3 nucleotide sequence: TGTGCCAGCAGCCAAGGCACAGGGGCGAAATTCTACGAGCAGTACTTC.

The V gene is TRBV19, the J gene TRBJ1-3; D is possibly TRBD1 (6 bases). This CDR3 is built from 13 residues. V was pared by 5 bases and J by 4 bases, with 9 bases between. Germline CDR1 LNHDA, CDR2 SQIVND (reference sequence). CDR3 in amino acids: CASSQQGGNTIYF. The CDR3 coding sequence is TGTGCCAGTAGTCAGCAGGGGGGAAACACCATATATTTT.